This entry is about one T cell receptor beta chain. As yet, its antigen is unknown. At sampling all donors were nominally healthy, likely with unrecorded immune exposures. The entry originates in a study of cytomegalovirus exposure and HLA in healthy donors. Overall study context: HLA-typed donors contributed around 88 million unique TCRs, which were held in an early data release.

The PCR made use of 60 Vbeta and 13 Jbeta primers. Profiling relied on immunoSEQ multiplex PCR, and the TCRdb table lists in-frame clones only, not all of them. The table lists under 200,000 clones, roughly 85% of them singletons, with approximately 0.7% in the top ten. Study-level results: For TCR beta chains, V- and J-gene trimming was later linked to a missense DCLRE1C variant. Further analysis, carried out later, found HLA-associated TCR beta chains more clonally expanded than equally common other chains.

CDR1 LGHNT and CDR2 FRNRAP come from the germline V gene. The CDR3 contains 16 residues. The V and J ends lost 1 base and 3 bases respectively, with 13 bases between them. The sequence was obtained from a woman aged 40 to 50 in good health and CMV-seronegative. The chain joins TRBV12-5 to TRBJ2-1; a weak D match, TRBD2 (6 bases). The sample comprised PBMCs. The CDR3 is CASGLGGTGGYNEQFF. CDR3 nucleotides: TGTGCTAGTGGTTTGGGCGGGACTGGGGGCTACAATGAGCAGTTCTTC.